This T cell receptor beta chain emerged from a study of blood T cell repertoires in COVID-19. Study overall: Samples representing acute and convalescent COVID-19 were sourced from the United States, Italy and Spain.

The CDR3 runs to 15 residues. Germline CDR1 is MNHNY and CDR2 is SVGAGI (reference sequence). The V end was cut by 6 bases, the J end by 4 bases, with 19 bases between. TCRdb's table, derived via immunoSEQ multiplex PCR, lists solely in-frame clones and lacks some. The sample carries a few hundred thousand clones, 80% to 90% recorded once. This sequence was found in a middle-aged woman who had recovered from COVID-19. The chain is built from TRBV6-6 and TRBJ2-7; no clear D. The sample was peripheral blood. The CDR3 sequence is CASSNPSDLLYEQYF. Here the CDR3 DNA reads TGTGCCAGCAGCAACCCTTCTGACTTGCTATACGAGCAGTACTTC.